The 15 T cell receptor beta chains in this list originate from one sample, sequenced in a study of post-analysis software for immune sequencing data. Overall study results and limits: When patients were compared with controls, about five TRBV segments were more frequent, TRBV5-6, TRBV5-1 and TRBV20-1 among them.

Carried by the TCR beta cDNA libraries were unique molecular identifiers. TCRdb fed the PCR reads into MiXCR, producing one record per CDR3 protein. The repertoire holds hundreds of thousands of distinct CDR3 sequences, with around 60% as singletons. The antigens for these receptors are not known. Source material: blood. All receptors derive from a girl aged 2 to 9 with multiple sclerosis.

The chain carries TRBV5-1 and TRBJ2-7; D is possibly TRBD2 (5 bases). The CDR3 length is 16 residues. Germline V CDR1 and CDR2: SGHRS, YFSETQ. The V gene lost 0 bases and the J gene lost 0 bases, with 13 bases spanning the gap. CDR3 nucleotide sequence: TGCGCCAGCAGCTTGGATGGGCGGGCATCCTCCTACGAGCAGTACTTC. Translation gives CASSLDGRASSYEQYF.

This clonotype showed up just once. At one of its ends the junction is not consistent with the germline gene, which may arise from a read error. In DNA form, the CDR3 reads TGCGCCGGCAGCACTGGACTAGCGGGAGGTGGCAATGAGCAGTTCTTC. This sequence encodes CAGSTGLAGGGNEQFF. The gene calls are TRBV5-1 and TRBJ2-1, with 14 bases lining up with TRBD2. Germline CDR1 is SGHRS and CDR2 is YFSETQ. The CDR3 is 16 amino acids.

CDR3 loop: CASSLEASGSIYEQYF. The CDR3 nucleotides read TGCGCCAGCAGCTTGGAGGCTAGCGGGAGTATATACGAGCAGTACTTC. The chain couples TRBV5-1 to TRBJ2-7, with TRBD2 matching 10 bases. The V gene's germline CDR1 is SGHRS and CDR2 YFSETQ. Trimming cost V 0 bases and J 4 bases; bases outside gene matches: 7. This CDR3 is built from 16 residues. The complete variable domain, with remaining parts taken from reference TRBV5-1 and TRBJ2-7, reads KAGVTQTPRYLIKTRGQQVTLSCSPISGHRSVSWYQQTPGQGLQFLFEYFSETQRNKGNFPGRFSGRQFSNSRSEMNVSTLELGDSALYLCASSLEASGSIYEQYFGPGTRLTVT.

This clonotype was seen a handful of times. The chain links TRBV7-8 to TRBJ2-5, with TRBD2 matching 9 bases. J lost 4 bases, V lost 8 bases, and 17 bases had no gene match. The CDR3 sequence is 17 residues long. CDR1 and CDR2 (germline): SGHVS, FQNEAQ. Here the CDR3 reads CASLPLGSGGLGETQYF. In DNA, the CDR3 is TGTGCCAGCCTCCCGCTAGGCAGCGGGGGGTTAGGAGAGACCCAGTACTTC.

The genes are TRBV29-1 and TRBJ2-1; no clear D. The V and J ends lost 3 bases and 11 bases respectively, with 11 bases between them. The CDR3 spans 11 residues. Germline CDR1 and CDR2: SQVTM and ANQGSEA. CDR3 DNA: TGCAGCGTTGACGTGGTAGGACAGCAGTTCTTC. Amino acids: CSVDVVGQQFF.

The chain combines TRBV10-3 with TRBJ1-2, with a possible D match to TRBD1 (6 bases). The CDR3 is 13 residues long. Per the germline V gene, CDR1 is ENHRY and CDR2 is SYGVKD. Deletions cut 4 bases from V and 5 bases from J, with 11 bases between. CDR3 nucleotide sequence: TGTGCCATCAGTGGGATAGGACAGTATGGCTACACCTTC. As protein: CAISGIGQYGYTF.

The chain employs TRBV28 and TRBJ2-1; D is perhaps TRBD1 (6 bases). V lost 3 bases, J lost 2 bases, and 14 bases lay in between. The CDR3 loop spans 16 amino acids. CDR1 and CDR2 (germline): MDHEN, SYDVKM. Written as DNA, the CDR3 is TGTGCCAGCAGTTTGGACAGAGCCTTCACCTACAATGAGCAGTTCTTC. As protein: CASSLDRAFTYNEQFF. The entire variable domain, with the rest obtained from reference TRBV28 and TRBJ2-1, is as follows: DVKVTQSSRYLVKRTGEKVFLECVQDMDHENMFWYRQDPGLGLRLIYFSYDVKMKEKGDIPEGYSVSREKKERFSLILESASTNQTSMYLCASSLDRAFTYNEQFFGPGTRLTVL.

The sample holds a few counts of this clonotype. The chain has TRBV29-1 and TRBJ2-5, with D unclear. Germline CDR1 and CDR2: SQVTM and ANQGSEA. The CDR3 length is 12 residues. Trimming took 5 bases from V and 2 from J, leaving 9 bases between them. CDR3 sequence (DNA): TGCAGCGTTTTGGCCGCTCAAGAGACCCAGTACTTC. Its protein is CSVLAAQETQYF.

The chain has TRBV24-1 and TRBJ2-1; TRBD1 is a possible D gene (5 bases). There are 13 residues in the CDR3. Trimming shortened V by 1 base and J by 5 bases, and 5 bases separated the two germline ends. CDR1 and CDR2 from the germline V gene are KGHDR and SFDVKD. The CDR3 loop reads CATSDLGDNEQFF. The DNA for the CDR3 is TGTGCCACCAGTGATTTAGGGGACAATGAGCAGTTCTTC.

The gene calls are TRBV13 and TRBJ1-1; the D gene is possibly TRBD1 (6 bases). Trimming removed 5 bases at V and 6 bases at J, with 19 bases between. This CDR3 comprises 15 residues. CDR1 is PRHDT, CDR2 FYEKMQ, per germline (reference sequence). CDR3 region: CASSDVGGADPEAFF. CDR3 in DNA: TGTGCCAGCAGCGATGTAGGGGGGGCGGACCCTGAAGCTTTCTTT.

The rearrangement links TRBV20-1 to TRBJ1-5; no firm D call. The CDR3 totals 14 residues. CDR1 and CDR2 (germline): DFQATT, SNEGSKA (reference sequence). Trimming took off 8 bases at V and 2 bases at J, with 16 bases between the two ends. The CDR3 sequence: CSRNIRRGNQPQHF. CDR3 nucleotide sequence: TGCAGTCGCAACATTAGAAGGGGCAATCAGCCCCAGCATTTT.

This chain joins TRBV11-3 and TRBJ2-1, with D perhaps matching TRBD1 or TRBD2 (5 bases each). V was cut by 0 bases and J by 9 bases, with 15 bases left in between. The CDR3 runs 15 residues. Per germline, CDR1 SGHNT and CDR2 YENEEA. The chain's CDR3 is CASSLDLRAGSEQFF. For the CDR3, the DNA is TGTGCCAGCAGCTTAGATCTGCGGGCAGGGTCTGAGCAGTTCTTC.

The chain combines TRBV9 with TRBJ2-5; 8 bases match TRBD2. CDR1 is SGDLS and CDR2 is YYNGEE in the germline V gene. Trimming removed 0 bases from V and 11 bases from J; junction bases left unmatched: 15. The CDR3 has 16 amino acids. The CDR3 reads CASSVGVGRAYNEQYF. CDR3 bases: TGTGCCAGCAGCGTAGGGGTCGGGAGGGCCTACAATGAGCAGTACTTC.

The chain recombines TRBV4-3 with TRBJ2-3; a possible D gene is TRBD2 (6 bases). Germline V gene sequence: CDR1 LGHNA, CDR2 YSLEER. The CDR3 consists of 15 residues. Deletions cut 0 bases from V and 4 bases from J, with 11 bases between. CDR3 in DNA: TGCGCCAGCAGCCAAGATGGGGCGGGGTCAGATACGCAGTATTTT. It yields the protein CASSQDGAGSDTQYF.

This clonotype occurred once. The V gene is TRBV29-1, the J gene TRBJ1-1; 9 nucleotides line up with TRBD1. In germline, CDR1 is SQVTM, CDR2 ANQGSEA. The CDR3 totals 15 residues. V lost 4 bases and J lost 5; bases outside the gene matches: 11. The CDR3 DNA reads TGCAGCGTTGGGAGGACAGGGGCGATGCAGACTGAAGCTTTCTTT. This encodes CSVGRTGAMQTEAFF.